This T cell receptor beta chain was identified in a study of molecular identifiers for immune sequencing clone quantification. Study-level results: Barcode sharing among identical TCR molecules could make large clones appear smaller. Over 98% of effector molecules, but under 1% in naive cells, were held by clones with more than 20 RNA copies.

Libraries from naive CD8 cells were generated from roughly 21,000 to 960,000 sorted cells (with 10%, 30% or 50% RNA). At least ten counts were recorded for this clonotype. Its antigen is not identified. The CDR3 extends over 16 amino acids. V lost 4 bases to trimming and J lost 0 bases; unmatched junction nucleotides: 7. Germline loops: CDR1 SGHDN, CDR2 FVKESK. In preparing bulk TCR libraries, previously described methods and listed TCR primers were used. TCRdb recomputed calls from the PCR reads with MiXCR, one row per CDR3 protein. The sample contains about 640,000 distinct CDR3 sequences, just under 20% of which appear only once.

The sample comprised naive CD8+ T cells from blood, with Jurkat cell RNA spiked in. The sample's subset: FACS-sorted CD8+CD4-CCR7+CD45RA+ naive T cells. The rearrangement joins TRBV14 to TRBJ1-1; 8 nucleotides match TRBD1. The sequence was collected from a human donor in good health. Some libraries in this study had Jurkat cell RNA spiked in. The DNA of the CDR3 is TGTGCCAGCAGCCCATGGACAGGGTACATGAACACTGAAGCTTTCTTT. This sequence encodes CASSPWTGYMNTEAFF.